The source of this T cell receptor beta chain is a study of shared clonotypes between healthy human individuals. This table comes from immunoSEQ multiplex PCR, and its TCRdb copy is limited to in-frame clones, with some not included. The table shows 2,100,000 or so clones, with around 95% occurring only once. Looked up from germline, CDR1 is PRHDT and CDR2 is FYEKMQ (reference sequence). Trimming cost V 5 bases and J 5 bases, with 4 bases left between them. The CDR3 runs 11 residues. The sequence came from a man younger than 30 in good health. The sample taken for sequencing was naive CD4+ T cells sorted from blood. Subset specified: CD45RA+ positively selected. This sequence joins TRBV13 and TRBJ2-1; no reliable D call. The CDR3 is CASSINNEQFF. CDR3 nucleotide sequence: TGTGCCAGCAGCATAAACAATGAGCAGTTCTTC. The full variable domain, in which reference TRBV13 and TRBJ2-1 provide the parts outside the CDR3, is AAGVIQSPRHLIKEKRETATLKCYPIPRHDTVYWYQQGPGQDPQFLISFYEKMQSDKGSIPDRFSAQQFSDYHSELNMSSLELGDSALYFCASSINNEQFFGPGTRLTVL.